This T cell receptor beta chain was retrieved from a study of shared clonotypes between healthy human individuals. Trimming cost V 1 base and J 2 bases, with 8 bases left between them. The germline V gene has CDR1 SGHRS and CDR2 YFSETQ. There are 14 residues in the CDR3. As originally analysed: For the immunoSEQ data, sequences were junction-only without quality scores, so filtering differed. Generated by immunoSEQ multiplex PCR, the TCRdb table keeps only in-frame clones and is missing some. V, J and clone size are taken as reported in that table, and D and trimming were inferred from the DNA itself. The table has 2 million to 2.5 million clones, approximately 93% seen once; the top ten hold roughly 0.39%.

The receptor comes from a young man in good health. Some clones in this sample may be carry-over from other donors' samples. The sample consisted of naive CD4+ T cells from PBMCs. Subset noted: CD45RA+ positively selected. The rearrangement joins TRBV5-1 to TRBJ2-3, with D hard to call. The chain's CDR3 is CASSLSPFTDTQYF. In nucleotides, the CDR3 is TGCGCCAGCAGCTTGTCCCCCTTCACAGATACGCAGTATTTT.